Presented here are 4 T cell receptor beta chains from one specimen sequenced in a study of T cell clonotyping in hematopoietic cell transplantation. Sequencing used immunoSEQ multiplex PCR; TCRdb keeps in-frame clones, though not all of them. In the table there are 15,000 to 20,000 clones, around nine tenths of which are singletons. The sequenced sample consisted of peripheral blood mononuclear cells. The receptors shown here come from a man aged 35 to 55 in good health. Some clones in this sample may be carry-over from other donors' samples.

Concerning this clone itself: One end of the junction fails to match germline, which may point to a read error. The chain uses TRBV7-7 and TRBJ2-5; TRBD1 matches 10 bases. Germline V gene sequence: CDR1 SSHAT, CDR2 FNYEAQ (reference sequence). The CDR3 sequence is 16 residues long. DNA for the CDR3: TGTGCTAGCAGCCTCGGACAGGGGGTTCTGGAGGAGACCCAGTACTTC. It encodes CASSLGQGVLEETQYF.

For the CDR3, the DNA is TGTGCCAGCAGCGTGACTAGCGGGGGAACCTACGAGCAGTACTTC. As protein: CASSVTSGGTYEQYF. The rearrangement joins TRBV7-6 to TRBJ2-7; 12 bases are a match to TRBD2. The CDR3 spans 15 residues. CDR1 SGHVS and CDR2 FNYEAQ come from the germline V gene. V dropped 5 bases and J dropped 2; count of bases not matched to a gene: 4.

The V call is TRBV6-4, the J call TRBJ2-2, with 9 bases aligning to TRBD1. CDR3 length equals 12 residues. The V segment lost 10 bases and the J segment 5 bases; nucleotides outside the gene matches: 2. CDR1 MRHNA and CDR2 SNTAGT come from the germline V gene. This chain's CDR3 is CATGQGTGELFF. The CDR3 DNA reads TGTGCCACAGGACAGGGGACCGGGGAGCTGTTTTTT.

This clone was recorded a few times. The CDR3 sequence is CASSTRGEQFF. The DNA for the CDR3 is TGTGCCAGCAGTACTAGGGGCGAGCAGTTCTTC. This chain connects TRBV6-5 to TRBJ2-1; D possibly matches TRBD1 or TRBD2 (5 bases each). Per the germline V gene, CDR1 is MNHEY and CDR2 is SVGAGI. The V and J ends lost 5 bases and 10 bases respectively, with 9 bases between them. CDR3 length: 11 residues.